Listed below are T cell receptor beta chains from one sample, sequenced in a study of T cells in localized non-small cell lung cancer. Profiled with immunoSEQ multiplex PCR; TCRdb holds only in-frame clones, not every one. The table shows about 24,000 clones, with 87% occurring only once. Source: peripheral blood, taken before any cancer treatment. These receptors were collected from a male donor at least 60 years old with stage I squamous cell lung carcinoma. The CDR3 runs from the conserved cysteine through the conserved F or W. D genes are given only for firm matches. Where a row states a size, it is once, few, many or the class of an expanded clone; other rows omit it.

V,D,size,J,CDR3,DNA
TRBV12-5,-,-,TRBJ1-6,CASGSPGRGNSPLHF,TGTGCTAGTGGTTCCCCAGGGCGGGGTAATTCACCCCTCCACTTT
TRBV7-9,-,-,TRBJ2-7,CASSNTGRSSYEQYF,TGTGCCAGCAGCAACACAGGGAGGAGCTCCTACGAGCAGTACTTC
TRBV10-3,TRBD2,-,TRBJ2-5,CAISKGVAGVQETQYF,TGTGCCATCAGTAAGGGGGTAGCGGGAGTCCAAGAGACCCAGTACTTC
TRBV6-1,-,-,TRBJ2-6,CASTRVAGANVLTF,TGTGCCAGCACCCGGGTTGCTGGGGCCAACGTCCTGACTTTC
TRBV11-2,-,-,TRBJ1-3,CASEAGFGNTIYF,TGTGCCAGCGAGGCGGGGTTTGGAAACACCATATATTTT
TRBV5-1,-,-,TRBJ1-1,CASSWGSGTTEAFF,TGCGCCAGCAGCTGGGGCTCCGGGACTACTGAAGCTTTCTTT
TRBV4-1,-,-,TRBJ1-2,CASSQESNRNYGYTF,TGCGCCAGCAGCCAAGAATCAAACAGGAACTATGGCTACACCTTC
TRBV6-5,-,-,TRBJ1-1,CASRTNTEAFF,TGTGCCAGCAGGACGAACACTGAAGCTTTCTTT
TRBV7-2,-,-,TRBJ2-3,CASSLNGLQTTQYF,TGTGCCAGCAGCTTAAACGGCCTCCAGACTACGCAGTATTTT
TRBV2,-,-,TRBJ1-1,CASSFEGENTEAFF,TGTGCCAGCAGTTTCGAGGGGGAGAACACTGAAGCTTTCTTT
TRBV2,-,-,TRBJ1-4,CASSENLGNEKLFF,TGTGCCAGCAGTGAGAATCTGGGTAATGAAAAACTGTTTTTT
TRBV7-8,TRBD1,-,TRBJ1-2,CASSYDRGYGYTF,TGTGCCAGCAGCTATGACAGGGGCTATGGCTACACCTTC
TRBV2,-,-,TRBJ1-1,CASSNRVGNTEAFF,TGTGCCAGCAGCAACAGGGTAGGGAACACTGAAGCTTTCTTT
TRBV27,TRBD2,-,TRBJ2-7,CASSLLSWQGGGLAKEQYF,TGTGCCAGCAGTTTATTGAGCTGGCAGGGAGGGGGACTAGCGAAGGAGCAGTACTTC
TRBV5-1,-,once,TRBJ2-7,CASSLEPGVIYEQYF,TGCGCCAGCAGCTTGGAGCCAGGGGTAATCTACGAGCAGTACTTC
TRBV11-3,TRBD2,once,TRBJ2-3,CASSTGLAGVADTQYF,TGTGCCAGCAGCACCGGACTAGCGGGAGTCGCAGATACGCAGTATTTT
TRBV5-6,-,few,TRBJ1-6,CASSLRQMNSPLHF,TGTGCCAGCAGCTTACGACAGATGAATTCACCCCTCCACTTT
TRBV14,-,-,TRBJ1-2,CASSQGSGAGRVRGYTF,TGTGCCAGCAGCCAAGGAAGTGGGGCAGGCCGAGTGAGAGGCTACACCTTC
TRBV9,TRBD2,-,TRBJ2-3,CASSVGLAGVADTQYF,TGTGCCAGCAGCGTAGGTCTAGCGGGAGTCGCAGATACGCAGTATTTT
TRBV7-2,-,-,TRBJ2-7,CASTDSFSYEQYF,TGTGCCAGCACCGACAGTTTCTCCTACGAGCAGTACTTC
TRBV18,TRBD1,-,TRBJ1-3,CASSPSGTGGSGNTIYF,TGTGCCAGCTCACCCTCCGGGACAGGGGGTTCTGGAAACACCATATATTTT
TRBV11-2,-,-,TRBJ1-3,CASSLVGRGSSGNTIYF,TGTGCCAGCAGCTTAGTGGGACGGGGCAGCTCTGGAAACACCATATATTTT
TRBV21-1,-,few,TRBJ2-4,CASPSRGGNIQYF,TGTGCCAGCCCGAGCCGGGGAGGTAACATTCAGTACTTC